This entry lists 11 T cell receptor beta chains sequenced from one sample in a study of blood T cell repertoires in COVID-19. Method: immunoSEQ multiplex PCR; TCRdb's copy keeps in-frame clones and lacks some. The data hold about 480,000 clones, with 88% observed a single time. The specimen was PBMCs or T cells enriched from blood (not recorded which). These receptor sequences come from a woman aged 40 to 50 who had recovered from COVID-19.

J is TRBJ1-6 and V is TRBV20-1; 7 bases agree with TRBD1. This CDR3 region has 15 residues. Germline CDR1 is DFQATT and CDR2 is SNEGSKA (reference sequence). Trimming removed 3 bases from V and 9 bases from J; junction bases left unmatched: 11. The CDR3 protein is CSASVDRLAGSPLHF. The CDR3 region has the DNA TGCAGTGCTAGTGTGGACAGGTTGGCCGGTTCACCCCTCCACTTT.

The J gene is TRBJ2-7, the V gene TRBV29-1, with D unresolved. The CDR3 is 13 amino acids. Germline V gene data show CDR1 as SQVTM and CDR2 as ANQGSEA. V was clipped by 3 bases and J by 0 bases, with 9 bases between them. The DNA for the CDR3 is TGCAGCGTTGACACAGTAGACTCCTACGAGCAGTACTTC. Translating it yields CSVDTVDSYEQYF.

This chain joins TRBV3-1 (or the pseudogene TRBV3-2) and TRBJ1-5; 7 positions agree with TRBD1. Germline CDR1 and CDR2: LGHDT and YNNKEL (reference sequence). The junction had 7 bases not matched to a gene; V was cut back by 4 bases and J by 4 bases. The CDR3 spans 15 residues. DNA of the CDR3: TGTGCCAGCAGCCCTCAGGGGGGAGGAAATCAGCCCCAGCATTTT. Encoded protein: CASSPQGGGNQPQHF.

This chain connects TRBV7-2 to TRBJ2-7; no definite D call. Germline loops: CDR1 SGHTA, CDR2 FQGNSA. The V end lost 1 base, the J end lost 2 bases, and 12 bases lay between the germline ends. This CDR3 has 15 amino acids. Here the CDR3 reads CASSLEALSTYEQYF. In nucleotides, the CDR3 is TGTGCCAGCAGCTTAGAAGCATTATCGACCTACGAGCAGTACTTC.

The chain employs TRBV2 and TRBJ2-1; 11 bases match TRBD2. In germline, CDR1 is SNHLY, CDR2 FYNNEI. The CDR3 contains 15 residues. Unmatched junction bases numbered 8, after V lost 6 bases and J lost 7 bases. The CDR3 loop is CASRGRASGRNEQFF. The CDR3 DNA reads TGTGCCAGCAGGGGGCGGGCTAGCGGGAGGAATGAGCAGTTCTTC.

The rearrangement joins TRBV25-1 to TRBJ1-2, with 10 bases matching TRBD1. Losses at the gene ends were 5 bases for V and 3 bases for J; bases not matched to a gene: 9. The CDR3 spans 16 residues. Per the germline V gene, CDR1 is MGHDK and CDR2 is SYGVNS. CDR3 sequence reads: CASSPMDRGTDYGYTF. As DNA, the CDR3 is TGTGCCAGCAGTCCTATGGACAGGGGGACAGACTATGGCTACACCTTC.

This clone is a singleton in its sample. The chain links TRBV28 to TRBJ2-2; D gene unclear. Between the trimmed V and J ends, which lost 6 bases and 0 bases, there was a span of 5 bases. The CDR3 is 13 amino acids. Germline V gene sequence: CDR1 MDHEN, CDR2 SYDVKM. CDR3 sequence: CASSGANTGELFF. The CDR3 bases are TGTGCCAGCAGCGGAGCGAACACCGGGGAGCTGTTTTTT.

The rearrangement uses TRBV3-1 (or the pseudogene TRBV3-2) and TRBJ1-2, with D perhaps TRBD1 (5 bases). CDR1 is LGHDT and CDR2 is YNNKEL in the germline V gene (reference sequence). Trimming shortened V by 1 base and J by 6 bases, and 12 bases separated the two germline ends. The CDR3 spans 14 residues. As DNA, the CDR3 is TGTGCCAGCAGCCAAGGGGAGGGCAGGGATGGCTACACCTTC. It encodes CASSQGEGRDGYTF.

This chain links TRBV19 with TRBJ1-2, with 10 bases that match TRBD1. The germline V gene has CDR1 LNHDA and CDR2 SQIVND (reference sequence). The CDR3 is 15 amino acids. Trimming at V came to 5 bases and at J to 4 bases, leaving 7 bases not matched to a gene. The CDR3 nucleotides are TGTGCCAGTAGTCTCGGACAGGGGGGCGTCTATGGCTACACCTTC. This translates into CASSLGQGGVYGYTF.

This rearrangement joins TRBV4-1 to TRBJ2-1; weak D call: TRBD2 (6 bases). V was clipped by 0 bases and J by 7 bases, with 16 bases between them. This CDR3 spans 16 amino acids. In germline, CDR1 is MGHRA, CDR2 YSYEKL. The CDR3, as DNA: TGCGCCAGCAGCCAAGAAGGCGGACTATCATGGAATGAGCAGTTCTTC. Its protein is CASSQEGGLSWNEQFF.

V usage is TRBV5-4 and J usage is TRBJ1-2; no reliable D call. CDR1 is SGHNT and CDR2 is YYREEE in the germline V gene (reference sequence). CDR3 length: 14 amino acids. V lost 0 bases to trimming and J lost 8 bases, with 14 bases between them. CDR3 coding DNA: TGTGCCAGCAGCTTGGGTCAGGAGGTCGGCGGCTACACCTTC. Translating gives CASSLGQEVGGYTF.